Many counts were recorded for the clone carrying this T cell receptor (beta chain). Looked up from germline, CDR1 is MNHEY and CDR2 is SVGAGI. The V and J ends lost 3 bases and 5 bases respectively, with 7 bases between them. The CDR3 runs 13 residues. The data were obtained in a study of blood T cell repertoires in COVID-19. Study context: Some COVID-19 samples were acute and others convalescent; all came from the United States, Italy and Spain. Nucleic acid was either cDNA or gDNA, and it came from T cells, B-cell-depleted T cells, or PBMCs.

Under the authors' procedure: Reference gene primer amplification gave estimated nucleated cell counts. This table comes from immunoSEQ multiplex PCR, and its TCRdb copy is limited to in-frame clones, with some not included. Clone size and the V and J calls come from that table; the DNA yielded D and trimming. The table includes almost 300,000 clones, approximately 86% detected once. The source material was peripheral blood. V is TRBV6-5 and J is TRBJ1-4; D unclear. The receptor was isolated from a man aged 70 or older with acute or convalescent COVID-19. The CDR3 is CASSYSGNEKLFF. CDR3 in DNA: TGTGCCAGCAGTTATTCCGGGAATGAAAAACTGTTTTTT.